This entry describes one TCR beta chain. Deep sequencing aimed at 1 in 200,000 to 1 in 1 million T cells' resolution. Method: immunoSEQ multiplex PCR; TCRdb's copy keeps in-frame clones and lacks some. The repertoire consists of more than 60,000 clones, with over 65% occurring once and the leading ten covering about two fifths. Germline V gene data show CDR1 as SGHRS and CDR2 as YFSETQ. The CDR3 has 15 residues. Trimming stripped 0 bases from V and 0 bases from J, with 7 bases between. This record belongs to a study of cytotoxic CD8 clonotypes in ibrutinib-treated CLL. The source material was PBMCs, sampled after 24 months of ibrutinib treatment. This TCR derives from a human donor with chronic lymphocytic leukemia. The chain is built from TRBV5-1 and TRBJ1-3, with a tentative D call TRBD1 (6 bases). Written as DNA, the CDR3 is TGCGCCAGCAGCTTGGGAGGGGGCTCTGGAAACACCATATATTTT. Translation gives CASSLGGGSGNTIYF.